This T cell receptor (beta chain) was retrieved from a study of blood T cells in healthy people across ages. Overall study results and limits: A strong correlation between TCR beta diversity and naive T cell percentage was seen. The study found more naive CD4+ cells and higher diversity in long-lived than aged donors. Diversity of TCR beta per million T cells declined in a roughly linear way with age.

The CDR3 is 18 amino acids. Germline V gene lookup returns CDR1 SGHAT and CDR2 FQNNGV. A minimum of 5 micrograms of total RNA was extracted per sample. Primed by a sample-barcoded 5' primer and a J-beta primer mix, a second PCR proceeded for 7 to 11 cycles. Each CDR3 protein is one row after TCRdb ran MiXCR on the 5' RACE reads. The sample includes 1.5 million to 1.8 million distinct CDR3 sequences, approximately 43% of them seen just once. A note on this clonotype: Its cognate antigen is unknown. Sequence at one end of the junction differs from germline and may be a read error.

The chain carries TRBV11-2 and TRBJ2-1; D is perhaps TRBD1 (5 bases). The specimen sequenced was blood. The origin of this receptor is a woman aged 18-29 years in good health. The CDR3 protein is CASSLGVGAPHLYDEQFF. The CDR3 nucleotides read TGTGCCAGCAGCTTAGGGGTTGGGGCTCCTCACCTCTACGATGAGCAGTTCTTC. The entire variable domain, with the rest obtained from reference TRBV11-2 and TRBJ2-1, is as follows: EAGVAQSPRYKIIEKRQSVAFWCNPISGHATLYWYQQILGQGPKLLIQFQNNGVVDDSQLPKDRFSAERLKGVDSTLKIQPAKLEDSAVYLCASSLGVGAPHLYDEQFFGPGTRLTVL.